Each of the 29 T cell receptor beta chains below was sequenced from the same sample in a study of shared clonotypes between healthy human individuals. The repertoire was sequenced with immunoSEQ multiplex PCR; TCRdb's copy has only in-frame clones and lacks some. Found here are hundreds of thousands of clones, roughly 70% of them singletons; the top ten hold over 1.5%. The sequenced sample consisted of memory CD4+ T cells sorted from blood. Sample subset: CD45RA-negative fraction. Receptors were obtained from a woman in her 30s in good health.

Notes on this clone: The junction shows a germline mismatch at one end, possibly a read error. The CDR3 DNA reads as TGCGCCAGCAACCAATACAAAAATAGCAATCAGCCCCAGCATTTT. This translates into CASNQYKNSNQPQHF. The gene calls are TRBV4-1 and TRBJ1-5; no firm D call. Germline V gene sequence: CDR1 MGHRA, CDR2 YSYEKL. The CDR3 covers 15 residues.

For the CDR3, the DNA is TGTGCCAGCTCACCACCGGGGGGGTGGAACTCAGACAATGAGCAGTTCTTC. Its protein product is CASSPPGGWNSDNEQFF. This rearrangement joins TRBV18 to TRBJ2-1; TRBD2 aligns across 7 bases. The trim removed 0 bases at V and 5 bases at J, leaving 10 bases unmatched. Germline loops: CDR1 KGHSH, CDR2 LQKENI. This CDR3 has 17 residues.

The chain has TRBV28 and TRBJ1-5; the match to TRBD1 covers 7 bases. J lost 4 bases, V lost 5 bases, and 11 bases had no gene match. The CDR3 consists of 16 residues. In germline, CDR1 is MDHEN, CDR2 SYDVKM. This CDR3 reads CASSPGGTAYNQPQHF. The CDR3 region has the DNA TGTGCCAGCAGTCCTGGGGGGACAGCCTATAATCAGCCCCAGCATTTT.

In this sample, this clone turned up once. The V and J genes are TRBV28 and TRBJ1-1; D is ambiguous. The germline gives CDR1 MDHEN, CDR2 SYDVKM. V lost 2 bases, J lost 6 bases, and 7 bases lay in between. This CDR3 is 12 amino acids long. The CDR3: CASSLRVPEAFF. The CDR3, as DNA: TGTGCCAGCAGTTTAAGGGTCCCTGAAGCTTTCTTT.

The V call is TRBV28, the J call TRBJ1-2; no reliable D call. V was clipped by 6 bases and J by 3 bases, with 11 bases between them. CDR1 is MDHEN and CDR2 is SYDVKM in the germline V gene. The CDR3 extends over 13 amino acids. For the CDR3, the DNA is TGTGCCAGCAGAACGGACTCCTACTATGGCTACACCTTC. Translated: CASRTDSYYGYTF.

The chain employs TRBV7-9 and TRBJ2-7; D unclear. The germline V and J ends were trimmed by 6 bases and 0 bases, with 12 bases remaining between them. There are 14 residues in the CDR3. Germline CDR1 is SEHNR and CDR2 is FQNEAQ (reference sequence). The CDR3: CASSSDTSSYEQYF. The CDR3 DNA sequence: TGTGCCAGCAGTTCCGACACGAGCTCCTACGAGCAGTACTTC.

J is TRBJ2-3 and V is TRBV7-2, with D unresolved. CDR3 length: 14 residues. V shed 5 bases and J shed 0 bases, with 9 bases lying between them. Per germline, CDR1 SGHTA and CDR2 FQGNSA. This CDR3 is CASSLRLSTDTQYF. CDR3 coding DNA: TGTGCCAGCAGCCTAAGGCTGAGCACAGATACGCAGTATTTT.

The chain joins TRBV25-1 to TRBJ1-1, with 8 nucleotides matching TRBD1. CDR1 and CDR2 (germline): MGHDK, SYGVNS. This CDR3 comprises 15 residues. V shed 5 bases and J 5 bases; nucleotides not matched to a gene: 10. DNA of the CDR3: TGTGCCAGCAGTCTCGGAACAGGGGGAGTGACTGAAGCTTTCTTT. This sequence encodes CASSLGTGGVTEAFF.

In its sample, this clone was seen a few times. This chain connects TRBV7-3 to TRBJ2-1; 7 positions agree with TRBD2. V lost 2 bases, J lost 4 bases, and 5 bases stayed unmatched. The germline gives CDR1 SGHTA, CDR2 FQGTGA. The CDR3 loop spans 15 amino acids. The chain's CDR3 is CASSLSGRRYNEQFF. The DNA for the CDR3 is TGTGCCAGCAGCTTATCCGGGAGGCGGTACAATGAGCAGTTCTTC.

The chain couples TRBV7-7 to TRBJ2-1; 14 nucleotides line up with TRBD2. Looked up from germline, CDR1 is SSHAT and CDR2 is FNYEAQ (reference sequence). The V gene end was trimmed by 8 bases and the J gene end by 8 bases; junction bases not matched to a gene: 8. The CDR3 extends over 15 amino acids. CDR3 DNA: TGTGCCAGCGGGCCGGGACTAGCGGGAGCTGATGAGCAGTTCTTC. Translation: CASGPGLAGADEQFF.

The CDR3 reads CASSHTGEQYF. In DNA, the CDR3 is TGTGCCAGCAGCCACACGGGCGAGCAGTACTTC. The V and J genes are TRBV14 and TRBJ2-7, with D hard to call. Deletions cut 3 bases from V and 6 bases from J, with 6 bases between. Per the germline V gene, CDR1 is SGHDN and CDR2 is FVKESK. The CDR3 has 11 residues.

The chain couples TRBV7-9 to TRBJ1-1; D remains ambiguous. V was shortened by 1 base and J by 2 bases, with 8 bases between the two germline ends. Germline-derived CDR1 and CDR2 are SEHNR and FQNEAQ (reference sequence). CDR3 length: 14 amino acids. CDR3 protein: CASSLGLSNTEAFF. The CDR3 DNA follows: TGTGCCAGCAGCTTAGGGTTAAGCAACACTGAAGCTTTCTTT.

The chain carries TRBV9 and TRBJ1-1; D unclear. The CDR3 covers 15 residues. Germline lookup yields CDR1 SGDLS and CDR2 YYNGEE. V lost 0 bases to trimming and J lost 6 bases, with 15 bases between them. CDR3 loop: CASSVGGASMAEAFF. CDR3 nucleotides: TGTGCCAGCAGCGTAGGCGGCGCCTCCATGGCTGAAGCTTTCTTT.

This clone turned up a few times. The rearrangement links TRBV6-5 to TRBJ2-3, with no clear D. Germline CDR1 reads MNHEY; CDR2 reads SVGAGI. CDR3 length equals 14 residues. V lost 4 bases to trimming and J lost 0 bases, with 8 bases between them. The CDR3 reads CASSSRVSTDTQYF. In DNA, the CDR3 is TGTGCCAGCAGTTCTAGGGTTAGCACAGATACGCAGTATTTT.

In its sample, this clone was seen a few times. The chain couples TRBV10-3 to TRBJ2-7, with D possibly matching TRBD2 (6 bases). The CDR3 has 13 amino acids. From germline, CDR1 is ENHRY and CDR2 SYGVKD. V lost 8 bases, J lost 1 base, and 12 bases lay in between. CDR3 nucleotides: TGTGCCATCGGCGGGACTTTATCCTACGAGCAGTACTTC. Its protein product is CAIGGTLSYEQYF.

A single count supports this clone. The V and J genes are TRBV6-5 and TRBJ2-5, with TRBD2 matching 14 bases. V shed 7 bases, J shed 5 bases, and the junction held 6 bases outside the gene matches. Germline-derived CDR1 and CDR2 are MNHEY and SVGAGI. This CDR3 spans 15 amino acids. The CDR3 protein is CASTPGTSGGETQYF. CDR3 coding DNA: TGTGCCAGCACACCCGGGACTAGCGGGGGTGAGACCCAGTACTTC.

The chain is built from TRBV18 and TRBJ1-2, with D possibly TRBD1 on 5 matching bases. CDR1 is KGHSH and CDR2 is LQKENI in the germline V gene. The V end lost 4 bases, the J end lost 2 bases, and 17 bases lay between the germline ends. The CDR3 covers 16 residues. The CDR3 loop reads CASSRAPGTGNYGYTF. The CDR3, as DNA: TGTGCCAGCTCACGCGCCCCCGGGACGGGCAACTATGGCTACACCTTC.

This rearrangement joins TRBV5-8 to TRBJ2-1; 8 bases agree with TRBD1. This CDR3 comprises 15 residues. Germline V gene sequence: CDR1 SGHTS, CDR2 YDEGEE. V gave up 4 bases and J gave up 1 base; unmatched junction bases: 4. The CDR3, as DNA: TGTGCCAGCAGCGGACAGGGTCGTTCCTACAATGAGCAGTTCTTC. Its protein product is CASSGQGRSYNEQFF.

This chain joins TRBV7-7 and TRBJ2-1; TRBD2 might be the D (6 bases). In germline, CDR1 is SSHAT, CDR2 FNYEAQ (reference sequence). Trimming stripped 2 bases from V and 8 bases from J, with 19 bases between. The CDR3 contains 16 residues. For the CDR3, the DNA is TGTGCCAGCAGCTTACGACCGGGGACTGCGACGGATGAGCAGTTCTTC. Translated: CASSLRPGTATDEQFF.

The CDR3: CASSPPRAGSYNEQFF. CDR3 nucleotide sequence: TGCGCCAGCAGCCCGCCCCGGGCCGGGAGCTACAATGAGCAGTTCTTC. V and J are TRBV5-1 and TRBJ2-1; possible D gene TRBD2, 6 bases. V was clipped by 4 bases and J by 3 bases, with 17 bases between them. The CDR3 has 16 amino acids. Germline V gives CDR1 SGHRS, CDR2 YFSETQ.

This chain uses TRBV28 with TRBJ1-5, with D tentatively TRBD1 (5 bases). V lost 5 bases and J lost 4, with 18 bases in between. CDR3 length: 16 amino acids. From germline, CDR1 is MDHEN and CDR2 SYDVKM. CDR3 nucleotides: TGTGCCAGCAGTCCCACGGGACGGCTTGGGAATCAGCCCCAGCATTTT. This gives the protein CASSPTGRLGNQPQHF.

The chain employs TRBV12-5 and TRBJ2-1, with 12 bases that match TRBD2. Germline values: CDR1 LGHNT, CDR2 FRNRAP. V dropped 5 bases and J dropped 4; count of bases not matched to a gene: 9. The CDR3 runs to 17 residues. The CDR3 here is CASGPGLAGSHYNEQFF. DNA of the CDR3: TGTGCTAGTGGTCCGGGACTAGCGGGCTCCCATTACAATGAGCAGTTCTTC.

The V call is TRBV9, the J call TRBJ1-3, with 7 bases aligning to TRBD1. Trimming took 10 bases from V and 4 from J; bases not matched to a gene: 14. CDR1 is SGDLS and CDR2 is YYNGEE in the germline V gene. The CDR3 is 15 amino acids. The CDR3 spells CASSGQGVLGNTIYF. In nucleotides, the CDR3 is TGTGCCTCGTCGGGGCAGGGGGTTTTGGGAAACACCATATATTTT.

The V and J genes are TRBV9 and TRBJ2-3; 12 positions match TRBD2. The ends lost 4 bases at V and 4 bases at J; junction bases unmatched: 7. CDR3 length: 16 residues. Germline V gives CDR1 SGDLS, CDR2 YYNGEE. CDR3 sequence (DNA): TGTGCCAGCAGCCCCACGTCTAGCGGGAGGGCAGATACGCAGTATTTT. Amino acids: CASSPTSSGRADTQYF.

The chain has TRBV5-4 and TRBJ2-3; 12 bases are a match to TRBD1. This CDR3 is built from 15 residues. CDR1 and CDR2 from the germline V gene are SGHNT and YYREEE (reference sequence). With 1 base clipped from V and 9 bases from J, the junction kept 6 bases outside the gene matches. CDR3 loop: CASSLPGQGAGTQYF. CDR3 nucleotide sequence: TGTGCCAGCAGCTTGCCGGGACAGGGGGCGGGGACGCAGTATTTT. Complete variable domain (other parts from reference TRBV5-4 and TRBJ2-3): ETGVTQSPTHLIKTRGQQVTLRCSSQSGHNTVSWYQQALGQGPQFIFQYYREEENGRGNFPPRFSGLQFPNYSSELNVNALELDDSALYLCASSLPGQGAGTQYFGPGTRLTVL.

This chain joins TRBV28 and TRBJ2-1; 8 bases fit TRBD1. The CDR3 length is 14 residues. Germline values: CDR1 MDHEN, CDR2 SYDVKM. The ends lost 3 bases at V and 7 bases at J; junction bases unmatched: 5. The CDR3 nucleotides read TGTGCCAGCAGTTTCATAGGACAGGGTAATGAGCAGTTCTTC. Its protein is CASSFIGQGNEQFF.

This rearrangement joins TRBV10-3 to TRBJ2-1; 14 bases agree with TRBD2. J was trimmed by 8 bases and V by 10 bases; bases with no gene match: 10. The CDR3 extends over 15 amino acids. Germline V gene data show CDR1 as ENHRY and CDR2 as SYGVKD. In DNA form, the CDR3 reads TGTGCCACCGGGACTAGCGGGAGCAGTTCGCATGAGCAGTTCTTC. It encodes CATGTSGSSSHEQFF.

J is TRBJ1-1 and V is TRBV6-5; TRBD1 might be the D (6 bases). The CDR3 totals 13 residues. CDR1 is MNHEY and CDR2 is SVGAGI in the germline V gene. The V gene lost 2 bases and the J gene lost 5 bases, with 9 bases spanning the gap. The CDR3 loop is CASSYTGRTEAFF. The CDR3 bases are TGTGCCAGCAGTTACACAGGGAGGACTGAAGCTTTCTTT.

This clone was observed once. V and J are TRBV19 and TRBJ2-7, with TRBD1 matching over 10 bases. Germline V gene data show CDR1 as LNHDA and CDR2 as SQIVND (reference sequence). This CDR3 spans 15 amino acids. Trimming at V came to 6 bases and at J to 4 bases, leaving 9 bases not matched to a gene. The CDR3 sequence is CASRTAGTGAYEQYF. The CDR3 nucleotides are TGTGCCAGTAGAACCGCCGGGACAGGGGCTTACGAGCAGTACTTC.